Listed below are T cell receptor beta chains from one sample, sequenced in a study of cytomegalovirus exposure and HLA in healthy donors. Sequencing was performed with immunoSEQ multiplex PCR; in TCRdb, only in-frame clones are kept and a portion is missing. The sample holds 35,000 to 50,000 clones; roughly 92% are singletons and the top ten take roughly 5.2%. Sequenced input: PBMCs. The receptors derive from a man aged 18 to 30 in good health and CMV-seronegative. Each CDR3 is given without its conserved first and last residue. Each record gives: clone size, V gene, J gene, CDR3 protein. Size values are once, few and many counts, or a class for expanded clones, and some rows have none.

size: .
V: TRBV4-2
J: TRBJ2-1
CDR3: ASSPGLAGDNEQF

size: .
V: TRBV6-6
J: TRBJ1-5
CDR3: ASSYSVTGDQPQH

size: once
V: TRBV7-2
J: TRBJ1-5
CDR3: ASSLDWGENQPQH

size: .
V: TRBV27
J: TRBJ2-2
CDR3: ASSLQGGPNTGELF

size: .
V: TRBV4-3
J: TRBJ1-4
CDR3: ASSQRGAEPEKLF

size: .
V: TRBV7-2
J: TRBJ1-5
CDR3: ASSPGGGIQPQH

size: .
V: TRBV29-1
J: TRBJ1-1
CDR3: SCSRGTEAF

size: .
V: TRBV11-2
J: TRBJ2-3
CDR3: ASSHAGDTQY

size: .
V: TRBV28
J: TRBJ2-1
CDR3: ASTTSGLGANEQF

size: .
V: TRBV7-9
J: TRBJ1-5
CDR3: ASSLTRGQPQH

size: once
V: TRBV18
J: TRBJ1-5
CDR3: ASSPGTLSNQPQH

size: .
V: TRBV7-2
J: TRBJ1-2
CDR3: ASSQDRVENYGYT

size: .
V: TRBV6-7
J: TRBJ1-3
CDR3: ASSHIQVGNTIY

size: .
V: TRBV27
J: TRBJ2-1
CDR3: ASSPNRDLYNEQF

size: few
V: TRBV6-4
J: TRBJ1-5
CDR3: ASSMDTHQPQH

size: .
V: TRBV11-2
J: TRBJ2-1
CDR3: ASAAGSYNEQF

size: .
V: TRBV7-2
J: TRBJ2-7
CDR3: ASSPRGPYEQY

size: .
V: TRBV7-2
J: TRBJ2-3
CDR3: ASSPWSGGLATQY

size: .
V: TRBV6-4
J: TRBJ2-2
CDR3: ASSDRGTGELF

size: once
V: TRBV6-5
J: TRBJ1-1
CDR3: ASSYTTGWPNTEAF

size: once
V: TRBV9
J: TRBJ2-7
CDR3: ASSVGLAAIYNEQY

size: .
V: TRBV7-2
J: TRBJ2-1
CDR3: ASSLGGTGFNNEQF

size: .
V: TRBV27
J: TRBJ2-5
CDR3: ASSLPWLAGTETQY

size: .
V: TRBV14
J: TRBJ1-2
CDR3: ASSLLPGQDYGYT

size: .
V: TRBV5-1
J: TRBJ1-5
CDR3: ASSLGSGGGNQPQH

size: .
V: TRBV11-2
J: TRBJ1-1
CDR3: ASSFKTGGFGTEAF

size: .
V: TRBV6-5
J: TRBJ1-5
CDR3: ATKTGSNQPQH

size: .
V: TRBV19
J: TRBJ2-2
CDR3: ASSRRTSGGAAGELF

size: .
V: TRBV6-5
J: TRBJ2-7
CDR3: ASSYSTGGEQY

size: few
V: TRBV19
J: TRBJ2-1
CDR3: ASSMRTSGLNEQF

size: .
V: TRBV29-1
J: TRBJ2-3
CDR3: SVEPSGVGDTQY

size: once
V: TRBV2
J: TRBJ1-5
CDR3: ASTRTGGHQPQH

size: .
V: TRBV14
J: TRBJ2-3
CDR3: ASSQVFGGGTDTQY

size: .
V: TRBV5-1
J: TRBJ2-2
CDR3: ASSLAGLAGLTGELF

size: .
V: TRBV29-1
J: TRBJ1-1
CDR3: SVVQGGTEAF

size: .
V: TRBV25-1
J: TRBJ2-5
CDR3: ASSEARGGVETQY

size: .
V: TRBV4-2
J: TRBJ1-6
CDR3: ASRVRGSDNSPLH

size: .
V: TRBV2
J: TRBJ2-7
CDR3: ASSDLGVSYEQY

size: .
V: TRBV19
J: TRBJ1-2
CDR3: ASSSQGSYGYT